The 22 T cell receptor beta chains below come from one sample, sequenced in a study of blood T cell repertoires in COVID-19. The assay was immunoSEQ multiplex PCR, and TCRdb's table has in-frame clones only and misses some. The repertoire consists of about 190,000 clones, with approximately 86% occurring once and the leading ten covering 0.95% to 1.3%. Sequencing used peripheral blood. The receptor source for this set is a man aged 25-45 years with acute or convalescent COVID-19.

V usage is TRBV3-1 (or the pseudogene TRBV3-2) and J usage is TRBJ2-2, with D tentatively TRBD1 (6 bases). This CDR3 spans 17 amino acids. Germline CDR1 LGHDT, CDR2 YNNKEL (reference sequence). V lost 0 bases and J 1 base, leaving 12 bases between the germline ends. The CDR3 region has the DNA TGTGCCAGCAGCCAAGAAGACAGGCAAGGGAACACCGGGGAGCTGTTTTTT. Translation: CASSQEDRQGNTGELFF.

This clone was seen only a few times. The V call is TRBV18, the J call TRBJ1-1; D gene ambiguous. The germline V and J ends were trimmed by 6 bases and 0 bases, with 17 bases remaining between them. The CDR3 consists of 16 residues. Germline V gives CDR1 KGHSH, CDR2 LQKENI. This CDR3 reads CASSYSLGSMNTEAFF. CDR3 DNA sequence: TGTGCCAGCTCGTACTCTTTGGGGAGCATGAACACTGAAGCTTTCTTT.

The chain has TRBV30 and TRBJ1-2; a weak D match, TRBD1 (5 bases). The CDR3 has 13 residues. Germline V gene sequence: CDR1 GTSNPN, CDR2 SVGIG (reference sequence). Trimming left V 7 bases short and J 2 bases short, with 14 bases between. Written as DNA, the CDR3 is TGTGCCTTTAAGACAGCGAACAACTATGGCTACACCTTC. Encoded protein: CAFKTANNYGYTF.

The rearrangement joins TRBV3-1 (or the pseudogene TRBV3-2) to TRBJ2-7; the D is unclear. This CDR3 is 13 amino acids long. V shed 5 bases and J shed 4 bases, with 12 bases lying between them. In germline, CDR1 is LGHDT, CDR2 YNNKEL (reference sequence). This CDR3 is CASSDPTRYEQYF. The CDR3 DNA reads TGTGCCAGCAGCGACCCGACTCGATACGAGCAGTACTTC.

DNA of the CDR3: TGTGCCTGGAGTGTACTGGGGCAGGGGGCAGAAGCTTTCTTT. Translated: CAWSVLGQGAEAFF. The chain couples TRBV30 to TRBJ1-1; 8 nucleotides align to TRBD1. V was pared by 0 bases and J by 8 bases, with 8 bases of the junction left unmatched. CDR1 GTSNPN and CDR2 SVGIG come from the germline V gene (reference sequence). The CDR3 extends over 14 amino acids.

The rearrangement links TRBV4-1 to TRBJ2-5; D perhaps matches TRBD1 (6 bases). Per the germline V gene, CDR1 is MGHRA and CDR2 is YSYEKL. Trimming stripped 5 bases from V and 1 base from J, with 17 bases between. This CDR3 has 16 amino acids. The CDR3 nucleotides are TGCGCCAGCAGCTCTCCGGGACAATGGGGCCAAGAGACCCAGTACTTC. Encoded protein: CASSSPGQWGQETQYF.

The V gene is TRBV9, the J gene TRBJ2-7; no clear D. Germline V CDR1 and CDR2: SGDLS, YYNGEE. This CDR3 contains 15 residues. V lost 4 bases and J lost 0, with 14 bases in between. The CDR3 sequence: CASSRGNVPSYEQYF. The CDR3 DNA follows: TGTGCCAGCAGCCGAGGAAACGTCCCCTCCTACGAGCAGTACTTC. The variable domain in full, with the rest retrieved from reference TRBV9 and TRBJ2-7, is DSGVTQTPKHLITATGQRVTLRCSPRSGDLSVYWYQQSLDQGLQFLIQYYNGEERAKGNILERFSAQQFPDLHSELNLSSLELGDSALYFCASSRGNVPSYEQYFGPGTRLTVT.

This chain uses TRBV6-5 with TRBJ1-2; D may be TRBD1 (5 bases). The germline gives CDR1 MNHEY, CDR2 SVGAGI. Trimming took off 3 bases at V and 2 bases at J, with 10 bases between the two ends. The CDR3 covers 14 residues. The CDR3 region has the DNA TGTGCCAGCAGTTATGGAAGACAGAACTATGGCTACACCTTC. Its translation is CASSYGRQNYGYTF.

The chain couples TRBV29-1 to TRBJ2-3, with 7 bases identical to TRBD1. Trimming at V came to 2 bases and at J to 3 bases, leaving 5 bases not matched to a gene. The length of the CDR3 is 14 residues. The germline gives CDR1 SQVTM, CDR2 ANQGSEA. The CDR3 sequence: CSVESRQGTDTQYF. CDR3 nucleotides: TGCAGCGTTGAATCGAGACAGGGAACAGATACGCAGTATTTT.

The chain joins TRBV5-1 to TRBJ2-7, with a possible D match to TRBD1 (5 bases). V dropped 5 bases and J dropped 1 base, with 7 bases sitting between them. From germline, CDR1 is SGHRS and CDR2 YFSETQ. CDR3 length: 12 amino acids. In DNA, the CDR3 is TGCGCCAGCAGGCAGGGATCCTACGAGCAGTACTTC. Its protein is CASRQGSYEQYF.

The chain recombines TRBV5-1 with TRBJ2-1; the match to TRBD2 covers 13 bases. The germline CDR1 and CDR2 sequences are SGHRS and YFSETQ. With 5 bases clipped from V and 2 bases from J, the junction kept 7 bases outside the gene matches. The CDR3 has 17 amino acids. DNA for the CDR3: TGCGCCAGCAGATGGACTAGCGGGAGTCCCGCCTACAATGAGCAGTTCTTC. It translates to CASRWTSGSPAYNEQFF.

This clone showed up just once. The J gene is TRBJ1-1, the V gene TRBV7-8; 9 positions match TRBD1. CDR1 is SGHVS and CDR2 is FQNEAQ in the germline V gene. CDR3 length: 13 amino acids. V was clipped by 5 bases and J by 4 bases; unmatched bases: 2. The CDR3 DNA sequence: TGTGCCAGCAGCCGGGGACAGGGCACTGAAGCTTTCTTT. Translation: CASSRGQGTEAFF.

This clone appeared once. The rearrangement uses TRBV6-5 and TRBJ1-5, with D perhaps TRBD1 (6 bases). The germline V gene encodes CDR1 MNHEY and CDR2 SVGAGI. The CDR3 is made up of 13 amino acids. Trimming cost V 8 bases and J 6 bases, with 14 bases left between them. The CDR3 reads CASSRLGGQPQHF. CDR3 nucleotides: TGTGCCAGCTCCAGGTTAGGGGGTCAGCCCCAGCATTTT.

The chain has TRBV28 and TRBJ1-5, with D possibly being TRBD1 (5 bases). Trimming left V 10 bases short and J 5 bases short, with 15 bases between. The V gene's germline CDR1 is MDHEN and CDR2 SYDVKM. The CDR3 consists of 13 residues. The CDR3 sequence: CATEKGLHQPQHF. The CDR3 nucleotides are TGTGCCACCGAAAAGGGGCTCCATCAGCCCCAGCATTTT.

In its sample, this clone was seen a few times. The CDR3 nucleotides are TGTGCCAGCAGCTTAAGGGGGGGTTCTATCCCAGATACGCAGTATTTT. This gives the protein CASSLRGGSIPDTQYF. The J gene is TRBJ2-3, the V gene TRBV11-2; maybe TRBD2 (7 bases). Trimming shortened V by 2 bases and J by 4 bases, and 16 bases separated the two germline ends. The CDR3 consists of 16 residues. CDR1 is SGHAT, CDR2 FQNNGV, per germline. Combining the CDR3 with reference TRBV11-2 and TRBJ2-3 gives the whole variable domain EAGVAQSPRYKIIEKRQSVAFWCNPISGHATLYWYQQILGQGPKLLIQFQNNGVVDDSQLPKDRFSAERLKGVDSTLKIQPAKLEDSAVYLCASSLRGGSIPDTQYFGPGTRLTVL.

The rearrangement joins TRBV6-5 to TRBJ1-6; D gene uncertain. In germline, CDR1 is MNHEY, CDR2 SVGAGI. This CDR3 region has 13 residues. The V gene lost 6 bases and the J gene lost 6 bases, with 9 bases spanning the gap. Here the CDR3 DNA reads TGTGCCAGCAGGGCTCAGGCTAATTCACCCCTCCACTTT. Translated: CASRAQANSPLHF.

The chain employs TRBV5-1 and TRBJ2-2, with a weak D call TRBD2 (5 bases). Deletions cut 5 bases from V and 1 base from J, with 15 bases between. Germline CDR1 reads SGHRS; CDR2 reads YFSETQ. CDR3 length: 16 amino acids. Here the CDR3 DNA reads TGCGCCAGCAGGGAGGAGGCCACAATGAACACCGGGGAGCTGTTTTTT. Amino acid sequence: CASREEATMNTGELFF.

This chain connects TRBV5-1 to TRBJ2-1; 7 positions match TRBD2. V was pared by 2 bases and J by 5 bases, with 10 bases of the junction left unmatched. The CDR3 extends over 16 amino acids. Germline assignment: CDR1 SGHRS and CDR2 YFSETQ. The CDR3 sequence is CASSFGSGTTNNEQFF. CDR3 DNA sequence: TGCGCCAGCAGCTTTGGGTCCGGGACTACCAACAATGAGCAGTTCTTC.

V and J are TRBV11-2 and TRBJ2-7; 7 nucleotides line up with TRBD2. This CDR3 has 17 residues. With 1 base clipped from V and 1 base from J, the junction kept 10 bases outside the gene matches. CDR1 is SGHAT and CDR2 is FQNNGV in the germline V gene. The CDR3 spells CASSLVGRRGTSYEQYF. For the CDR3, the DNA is TGTGCCAGCAGCTTAGTGGGTCGGCGGGGGACTTCCTACGAGCAGTACTTC.

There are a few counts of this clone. In DNA, the CDR3 is TGTGCCAGCAGATCCCCACCCGGGACAGGCGAAAATTATGGCTACACCTTC. It encodes CASRSPPGTGENYGYTF. V is TRBV28 and J is TRBJ1-2; 8 nucleotides line up with TRBD1. The CDR3 has 17 amino acids. Germline V lookup: CDR1 MDHEN, CDR2 SYDVKM. V was pared by 6 bases and J by 5 bases, with 17 bases of the junction left unmatched.

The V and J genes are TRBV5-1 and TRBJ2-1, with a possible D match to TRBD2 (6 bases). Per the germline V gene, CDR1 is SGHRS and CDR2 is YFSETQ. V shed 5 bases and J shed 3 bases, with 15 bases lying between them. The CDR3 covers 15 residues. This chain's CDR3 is CASRFTSGVYNEQFF. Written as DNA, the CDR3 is TGCGCCAGCAGGTTTACGTCGGGGGTCTACAATGAGCAGTTCTTC. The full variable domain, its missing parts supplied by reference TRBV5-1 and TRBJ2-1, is KAGVTQTPRYLIKTRGQQVTLSCSPISGHRSVSWYQQTPGQGLQFLFEYFSETQRNKGNFPGRFSGRQFSNSRSEMNVSTLELGDSALYLCASRFTSGVYNEQFFGPGTRLTVL.

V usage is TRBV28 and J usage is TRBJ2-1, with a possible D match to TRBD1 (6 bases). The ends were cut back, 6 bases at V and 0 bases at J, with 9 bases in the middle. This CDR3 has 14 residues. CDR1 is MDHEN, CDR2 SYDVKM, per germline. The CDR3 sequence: CASRVGGSYNEQFF. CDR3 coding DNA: TGTGCCAGCAGGGTAGGGGGCTCCTACAATGAGCAGTTCTTC.